This T cell receptor (beta chain) was sequenced for a study of identical twins (dated by TCRdb to the mid-2010s). For the wider study: To test whether fetal clonotypes persist, the study used deep sequencing on TCR alpha and beta repertoires from monozygotic twins, unrelated adults of various ages, and cord blood. To rule out contamination, the twin experiments were replicated at different times with different library preparation protocols. Findings and caveats that apply to the study as a whole: In beta out-of-frame sequences, excess twin sharing was weaker, because having fewer shared sequences lowered the signal-to-noise ratio. Compared with coincidental sharing between unrelated individuals, out-of-frame TCR alpha sequences shared between twins had an excess of sequences with low generation probability. Invariant T cells such as MAIT and iNKT could partly confound zero-insertion analyses, though diverse VJ usage argued against this for most clonotypes. Because the same donors could not be followed over many years, conclusions were based on cross-sectional statistical analysis. Abundant cord blood beta clonotypes had fewer insertions, young adult naive repertoires showed a similar but weaker trend, and memory repertoires showed no such trend. In monozygotic twins, recombination models systematically underestimated out-of-frame TCR alpha sharing, but the models matched the sharing seen between unrelated individuals.

A note on this clonotype: Its cognate antigen has yet to be identified. The junction departs from germline at one end; a sequencing error may be responsible.

The CDR3 starts with the cysteine, ends with the phenylalanine, and has 14 residues. Only CDR3 DNA remains: 42 bases, in frame from the first base. Per the germline V gene, ENHRY is the CDR1 and SYGVKD is the CDR2. Every donor in the study was a healthy Caucasian. The library relied on 5' RACE. The listed sequencing device is Illumina HiSeq 2000. A universal primer binding site was introduced by template switching, and a unique molecular identifier was present in the final cDNA, enabling accurate counting of TCR cDNA molecules. Specific primers in the conserved constant-segment region were used to synthesize first-strand cDNA for the TCR alpha and beta chains. To control for contamination, each cDNA library was double barcoded with a SMART-Mk sample barcode plus Illumina barcodes. TruSeq adapter sequences along with Illumina sample barcodes were introduced in two successive PCR steps. The Illumina HiSeq platform was used with custom primers to sequence TCR alpha and beta cDNA libraries. Concerning the study's data processing: Raw reads were processed with MiGEC to extract unique molecular identifiers, and MiXCR was used to determine CDR3 positions. For each individual, recombination models were inferred using an EM algorithm with the repgenHMM and IGoR tools. Shared clonotypes were analyzed with the tcR package in R, and sharing was normalized by the product of cloneset sizes. To study raw recombination without the effects of thymic and clonal selection, out-of-frame nonproductive sequences were analyzed. In TCRdb, the public reads were trimmed at Q25 with fastp and aligned with MiXCR, with productive beta chains retained. Rows are unified per CDR3 protein, each entry keeping the most common DNA and genes. TCRdb's processing, not the study's, gives the V and J calls here. The sample has 1.5 million to 2 million distinct CDR3 sequences on record, under 35% of them singletons. Jointly, the top ten make up about 0.27% of the sample.

The sequenced material came from cord blood. The chain is encoded by TRBV10-3 joined to TRBJ2-3; 10 bases in between match TRBD2. The origin of this receptor is a newborn girl in good health. This receptor has the CDR3 CAIRLAGAGDTQSF. In nucleotides, the sequence is TGTGCCATCAGGCTAGCGGGGGCGGGAGATACGCAGTCTTTT.